This record concerns one TCR beta chain sequence. Methods used by the authors: The authors estimated nucleated cell counts from reference gene primer amplification. The protocol was immunoSEQ multiplex PCR, while the TCRdb copy is restricted to in-frame clones and leaves out a portion. Clone size and V and J calls were adopted from that table, with D and trimming inferred from the DNA. The sample holds tens of thousands of clones, 87% seen once. This sample was taken from a study of blood T cell repertoires in COVID-19. At the level of the study: Sites in the United States, Italy and Spain provided acute and convalescent COVID-19 samples. PBMCs, B-cell-depleted T cells, or T cells provided the cDNA or gDNA that made up the material.

Per the germline V gene, CDR1 is MNHEY and CDR2 is SMNVEV (reference sequence). The CDR3 runs 13 residues. Deletions cut 2 bases from V and 5 bases from J, with 6 bases between. The genes are TRBV27 and TRBJ2-2; D not certain. The TCR was taken from a man older than 75 with active COVID-19. The sequencing input was peripheral blood. The CDR3 nucleotides are TGTGCCAGCAGTTTAACTTGGACCGGGGAGCTGTTTTTT. It translates to CASSLTWTGELFF.